Each of the 27 T cell receptor beta chains below was sequenced from the same sample in a study of T cells after yellow fever vaccination. TCRdb reprocessed the 5' RACE reads via MiXCR and lists one record per CDR3 protein. The data show approximately 150,000 distinct CDR3 sequences, roughly 8.2% seen once. The source material was CD4+ T cells sorted from PBMCs, sampled 5 days after the yellow fever booster vaccination. Source of these receptors: a man in his thirties or forties who received the YFV17D yellow fever vaccine.

This clonotype was seen at least ten times. This chain links TRBV5-1 with TRBJ2-5; D possibly uses TRBD1 or TRBD2 (5 bases each). Germline V gives CDR1 SGHRS, CDR2 YFSETQ. V was shortened by 0 bases and J by 3 bases, with 9 bases between the two germline ends. The CDR3 runs to 14 residues. CDR3 nucleotide sequence: TGCGCCAGCAGCTTGGGGGGGTTTGAAGAGACCCAGTACTTC. It yields the protein CASSLGGFEETQYF.

This clonotype was recorded at least ten times. The DNA for the CDR3 is TGCGCCAGCAGCTCGGGGGACCAAAACATTCAGTACTTC. Translated: CASSSGDQNIQYF. The V and J genes are TRBV5-1 and TRBJ2-4; D perhaps matches TRBD2 (6 bases). Germline values: CDR1 SGHRS, CDR2 YFSETQ. The germline V and J ends were trimmed by 3 bases and 5 bases, with 9 bases remaining between them. The CDR3 extends over 13 amino acids.

This clonotype was observed a few times. A much larger clone lies a single base off, so this may be a read error. The chain recombines TRBV3-1 with TRBJ2-3; D unclear. This CDR3 is built from 15 residues. Germline CDR1 LGHDT, CDR2 YNNKEL (reference sequence). CDR3 coding DNA: TGTGCCTGCAGCCATGCCCCCACGTACCCAGATACGCAGTATTTT. Translating it yields CACSHAPTYPDTQYF.

This clonotype was found many times. V and J are TRBV10-1 and TRBJ2-7; weak D call: TRBD2 (5 bases). The CDR3 covers 14 residues. Per germline, CDR1 WNHNN and CDR2 SYGVQD (reference sequence). V dropped 3 bases and J dropped 0 bases, with 9 bases sitting between them. The CDR3 DNA reads TGCGCCAGCAGTGAAAAACGGGACTCCTACGAGCAGTACTTC. Its protein is CASSEKRDSYEQYF.

This clonotype was counted many times. The gene calls are TRBV6-1 and TRBJ2-1, with a tentative D call TRBD2 (5 bases). The germline V gene has CDR1 MNHNS and CDR2 SASEGT. The ends were cut back, 9 bases at V and 0 bases at J, with 15 bases in the middle. The CDR3 runs to 15 residues. The CDR3 here is CASTFKRSSYNEQFF. Here the CDR3 DNA reads TGTGCCAGTACCTTTAAGCGGAGCTCCTACAATGAGCAGTTCTTC.

This clonotype has ten or more counts. V is TRBV29-1 and J is TRBJ2-7; no clear D. Trimming stripped 5 bases from V and 5 bases from J, with 16 bases between. CDR1 and CDR2 (germline): SQVTM, ANQGSEA. This CDR3 has 13 residues. CDR3: CSVWAGPRDEQYF. The CDR3 coding sequence is TGCAGCGTTTGGGCCGGGCCTCGAGACGAGCAGTACTTC.

This clonotype was counted only a few times. The chain has TRBV3-1 and TRBJ2-3; weak D call: TRBD2 (5 bases). CDR3 length equals 19 residues. CDR1 and CDR2 (germline): LGHDT, YNNKEL (reference sequence). V was trimmed by 2 bases and J by 2 bases, leaving 23 bases between them. The DNA for the CDR3 is TGTGCCAGCAGCCAAAAGATTTCCCTCGGGGTCCATTTCACAGATACGCAGTATTTT. It codes for CASSQKISLGVHFTDTQYF.

This clonotype has a count of ten or more. The chain joins TRBV15 to TRBJ2-1, with TRBD1 matching 7 bases. With V trimmed by 1 base and J by 4 bases, 1 base remained unmatched. Germline-derived CDR1 and CDR2 are LNHNV and YYDKDF (reference sequence). CDR3 length: 14 amino acids. Here the CDR3 reads CATSRGDRYNEQFF. CDR3 in DNA: TGTGCCACCAGCAGAGGGGACAGATACAATGAGCAGTTCTTC.

This clonotype was seen ten or more times. The rearrangement links TRBV5-1 to TRBJ1-2; D is uncertain. The CDR3 is 13 residues long. V shed 4 bases and J shed 4 bases, with 11 bases lying between them. Germline CDR1 is SGHRS and CDR2 is YFSETQ. The CDR3 sequence: CASSPSAVYGYTF. CDR3 in DNA: TGCGCCAGCAGCCCCTCCGCGGTCTATGGCTACACCTTC.

This clonotype was detected many times. The J gene is TRBJ2-1, the V gene TRBV5-1; D may be TRBD1 or TRBD2 (5 bases each). V lost 4 bases and J lost 3, with 14 bases in between. Germline CDR1 SGHRS, CDR2 YFSETQ. This CDR3 spans 15 amino acids. CDR3 in DNA: TGCGCCAGCAGCCAGGCCGGGACGGACTACAATGAGCAGTTCTTC. It codes for CASSQAGTDYNEQFF.

This clonotype was counted at least ten times. The CDR3 sequence is CASSPGGTSYNEQFF. The DNA for the CDR3 is TGTGCCAGCAGCCCAGGCGGGACATCGTACAATGAGCAGTTCTTC. The chain is built from TRBV5-5 and TRBJ2-1, with D perhaps TRBD1 or TRBD2 (6 bases each). Germline lookup yields CDR1 SGHKS and CDR2 YYEKEE (reference sequence). The CDR3 contains 15 residues. Trimming removed 4 bases from V and 4 bases from J, with 15 bases in between.

This clonotype was found many times. The genes are TRBV5-1 and TRBJ2-7; a weak D match, TRBD1 (5 bases). V was cut by 4 bases and J by 0 bases, with 14 bases left in between. Germline V CDR1 and CDR2: SGHRS, YFSETQ. This CDR3 region has 15 residues. The CDR3 here is CASSEWGGSSYEQYF. The DNA of the CDR3 is TGCGCCAGCAGCGAGTGGGGCGGTAGCTCCTACGAGCAGTACTTC. The entire variable domain, with the rest obtained from reference TRBV5-1 and TRBJ2-7, is as follows: KAGVTQTPRYLIKTRGQQVTLSCSPISGHRSVSWYQQTPGQGLQFLFEYFSETQRNKGNFPGRFSGRQFSNSRSEMNVSTLELGDSALYLCASSEWGGSSYEQYFGPGTRLTVT.

This clonotype was counted ten times or more. The CDR3 region has the DNA TGCGCCAGCAGCTTGGCCCGCGGTAACACAGATACGCAGTATTTT. Its translation: CASSLARGNTDTQYF. The chain is built from TRBV5-1 and TRBJ2-3, with no clear D. With 0 bases removed from V and 2 bases from J, the gap between germline ends came to 10 bases. The V gene's germline CDR1 is SGHRS and CDR2 YFSETQ. The CDR3 has 15 amino acids.

This clonotype has ten or more counts. J is TRBJ2-5 and V is TRBV2; the match to TRBD1 covers 8 bases. V lost 2 bases, J lost 4 bases, and 6 bases stayed unmatched. The CDR3 runs 15 residues. Germline CDR1 reads SNHLY; CDR2 reads FYNNEI. The CDR3 DNA sequence: TGTGCCAGCAGTGAATCACCGGACAGGGCAGAGACCCAGTACTTC. This gives the protein CASSESPDRAETQYF.

This clonotype was seen many times. J is TRBJ2-2 and V is TRBV6-5; 7 positions match TRBD1. V lost 4 bases and J lost 7; bases outside the gene matches: 9. Germline values: CDR1 MNHEY, CDR2 SVGAGI. The CDR3 length is 15 residues. The CDR3 DNA reads TGTGCCAGCAGTTCCTCCGGGACAGCTCTCGGGGAGCTGTTTTTT. Amino acid sequence: CASSSSGTALGELFF.

The J gene is TRBJ2-7, the V gene TRBV6-1; 7 nucleotides align to TRBD2. The V gene end was trimmed by 7 bases and the J gene end by 1 base; junction bases not matched to a gene: 7. The CDR3 covers 14 residues. CDR1 MNHNS and CDR2 SASEGT come from the germline V gene. In DNA, the CDR3 is TGTGCCAGCAACCCGGGAGGACCATCCTACGAGCAGTACTTC. The encoded protein is CASNPGGPSYEQYF.

In its sample, this clonotype was seen many times. The chain joins TRBV20-1 to TRBJ2-7, with 7 bases aligning to TRBD1. CDR3 length: 14 residues. V lost 4 bases and J lost 2; bases outside the gene matches: 8. Germline V gene lookup returns CDR1 DFQATT and CDR2 SNEGSKA (reference sequence). The CDR3 loop is CSANSGQITYEQYF. The CDR3 nucleotides read TGCAGTGCTAACTCGGGACAGATCACCTACGAGCAGTACTTC.

There are many counts of this clonotype. J is TRBJ2-7 and V is TRBV7-9, with TRBD2 matching over 9 bases. The V segment lost 5 bases and the J segment 2 bases; nucleotides outside the gene matches: 10. This CDR3 is built from 16 residues. Germline-derived CDR1 and CDR2 are SEHNR and FQNEAQ (reference sequence). CDR3: CASSPRSSGTPYEQYF. The CDR3 region has the DNA TGTGCCAGCAGCCCCCGGTCTAGCGGGACTCCCTACGAGCAGTACTTC.

There are a few counts of this clonotype. The chain carries TRBV6-2 or TRBV6-3 and TRBJ2-5, with 10 bases lining up with TRBD2. Trimming took 7 bases from V and 5 from J; bases not matched to a gene: 7. From germline, CDR1 is MNHEY and CDR2 SVGEGT. The CDR3 extends over 14 amino acids. CDR3 DNA: TGTGCCAGCACCTTAGCGGGAGGCGGGGAGACCCAGTACTTC. It encodes CASTLAGGGETQYF.

This clonotype was seen many times. The J gene is TRBJ1-1, the V gene TRBV5-6; D is unresolved. Germline V gene sequence: CDR1 SGHDT, CDR2 YYEEEE. Deletions cut 0 bases from V and 8 bases from J, with 8 bases between. CDR3 length: 12 amino acids. CDR3 in amino acids: CASSLGLKEAFF. CDR3 sequence (DNA): TGTGCCAGCAGCTTGGGGTTAAAAGAAGCTTTCTTT.

In this sample, this clonotype turned up many times. The chain links TRBV3-1 to TRBJ2-1; 7 bases fit TRBD2. V trimming: 4 bases; J trimming: 10 bases; junction bases outside the gene matches: 10. CDR1 and CDR2 (germline): LGHDT, YNNKEL (reference sequence). The CDR3 is made up of 14 amino acids. CDR3 loop: CASSPGTSAPEQFF. CDR3 DNA sequence: TGTGCCAGCAGCCCCGGAACTAGCGCCCCAGAGCAGTTCTTC.

This clonotype was counted between two and nine times. V and J are TRBV5-1 and TRBJ1-3, with a tentative D call TRBD1 (5 bases). The germline gives CDR1 SGHRS, CDR2 YFSETQ. The CDR3 is 21 amino acids. Trimming pared 1 base from V and 0 bases from J, leaving 26 bases between. The CDR3, as DNA: TGCGCCAGCAGCTTGACAGGCGACCCAGCCAGGGCAGAGGTCTCTGGAAACACCATATATTTT. As protein: CASSLTGDPARAEVSGNTIYF.

The J gene is TRBJ1-2, the V gene TRBV6-5; D is perhaps TRBD1 (6 bases). V was shortened by 6 bases and J by 7 bases, with 21 bases between the two germline ends. Germline CDR1 MNHEY, CDR2 SVGAGI. There are 15 residues in the CDR3. CDR3 bases: TGTGCCAGCAGACCCCATGGACAGCCCCTGGCTGGCTACACCTTC. This gives the protein CASRPHGQPLAGYTF.

The sample holds many counts of this clonotype. V usage is TRBV7-2 and J usage is TRBJ1-5, with TRBD1 as a possible D gene (6 bases). CDR1 SGHTA and CDR2 FQGNSA come from the germline V gene. The V end lost 1 base, the J end lost 1 base, and 14 bases lay between the germline ends. This CDR3 spans 17 amino acids. The CDR3 nucleotides read TGTGCCAGCAGCTTAGGAGGAGGGGGGTTGAGCAATCAGCCCCAGCATTTT. It translates to CASSLGGGGLSNQPQHF.

This clonotype occurred many times. This chain joins TRBV6-1 and TRBJ2-3; the match to TRBD2 covers 8 bases. V trimming: 6 bases; J trimming: 2 bases; junction bases outside the gene matches: 7. CDR1 and CDR2 (germline): MNHNS, SASEGT. CDR3 size: 15 residues. CDR3 loop: CASRGIAGSTDTQYF. The CDR3 nucleotides are TGTGCCAGCAGGGGGATAGCGGGGTCCACAGATACGCAGTATTTT.

The table lists this clonotype with a few counts. This chain uses TRBV20-1 with TRBJ2-3, with TRBD2 identical over 13 bases. This CDR3 has 18 residues. The ends lost 0 bases at V and 3 bases at J; junction bases unmatched: 9. Per the germline V gene, CDR1 is DFQATT and CDR2 is SNEGSKA (reference sequence). In DNA form, the CDR3 reads TGCAGTGCTAGAGATGGATCACTAGCGGGAGGGAGGACAGATACGCAGTATTTT. It is translated as CSARDGSLAGGRTDTQYF.

This clonotype was counted at least ten times. This sequence joins TRBV19 and TRBJ2-3; 7 bases fit TRBD2. The CDR3 is 15 amino acids. The germline V gene has CDR1 LNHDA and CDR2 SQIVND (reference sequence). After removal of 2 bases from V and 8 bases from J, the junction contained 10 bases not matched to a gene. CDR3 region: CASSIQGGSRVTQYF. CDR3 sequence (DNA): TGTGCCAGTAGTATACAAGGCGGGAGTAGGGTTACGCAGTATTTT.